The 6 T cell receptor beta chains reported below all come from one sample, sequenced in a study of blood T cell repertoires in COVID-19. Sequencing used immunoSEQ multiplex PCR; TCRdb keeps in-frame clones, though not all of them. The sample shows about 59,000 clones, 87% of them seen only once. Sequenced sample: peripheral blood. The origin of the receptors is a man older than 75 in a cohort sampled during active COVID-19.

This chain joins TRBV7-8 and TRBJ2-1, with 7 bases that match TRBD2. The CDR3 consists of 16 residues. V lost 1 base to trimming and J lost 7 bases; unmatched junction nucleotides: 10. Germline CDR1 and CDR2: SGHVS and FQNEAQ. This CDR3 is CASSLEAAGVKNEQFF. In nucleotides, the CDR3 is TGTGCCAGCAGCTTAGAGGCCGCGGGAGTGAAGAATGAGCAGTTCTTC.

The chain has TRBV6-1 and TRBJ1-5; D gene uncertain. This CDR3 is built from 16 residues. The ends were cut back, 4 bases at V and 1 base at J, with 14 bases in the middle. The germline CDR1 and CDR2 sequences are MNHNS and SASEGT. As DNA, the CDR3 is TGTGCCAGCAGTGCGCCTCGGAGAGGAAGCAATCAGCCCCAGCATTTT. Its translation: CASSAPRRGSNQPQHF.

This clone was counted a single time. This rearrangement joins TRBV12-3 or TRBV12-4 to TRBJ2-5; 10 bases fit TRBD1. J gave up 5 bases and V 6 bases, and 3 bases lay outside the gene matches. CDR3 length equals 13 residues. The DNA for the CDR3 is TGTGCCAGCAGAGTGGGACAGGGGGAGACCCAGTACTTC. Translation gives CASRVGQGETQYF.

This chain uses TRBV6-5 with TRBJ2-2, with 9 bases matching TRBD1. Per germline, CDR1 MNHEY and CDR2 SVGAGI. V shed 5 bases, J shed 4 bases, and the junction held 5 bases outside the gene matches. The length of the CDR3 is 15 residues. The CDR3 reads CASSPGQGITGELFF. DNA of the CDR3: TGTGCCAGCAGTCCGGGACAGGGTATCACCGGGGAGCTGTTTTTT.

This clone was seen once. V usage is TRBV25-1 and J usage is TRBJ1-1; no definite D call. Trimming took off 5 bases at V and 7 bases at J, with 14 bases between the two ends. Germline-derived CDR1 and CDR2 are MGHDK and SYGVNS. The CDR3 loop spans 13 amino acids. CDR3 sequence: CASSYSGKGEAFF. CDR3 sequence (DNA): TGTGCCAGCAGTTACAGCGGGAAGGGTGAAGCTTTCTTT.

CDR3 DNA sequence: TGTGCCAGCAGCCCCCACGGAAGGGAGACCAAAAACATTCAGTACTTC. It encodes CASSPHGRETKNIQYF. The chain couples TRBV3-1 (or the pseudogene TRBV3-2) to TRBJ2-4; TRBD2 might be the D (5 bases). The germline V gene encodes CDR1 LGHDT and CDR2 YNNKEL (reference sequence). This CDR3 has 16 amino acids. V was pared by 4 bases and J by 2 bases, with 15 bases between.